This T cell receptor beta chain was recorded in a study of blood T cell repertoires in COVID-19. Germline V gene data show CDR1 as SGHDT and CDR2 as YYEEEE. V gave up 1 base and J gave up 2 bases, with 16 bases separating them. The CDR3 covers 16 residues. Original data processing: Amplification of reference gene primers was used by the study to estimate nucleated cell counts. Sequenced by immunoSEQ multiplex PCR; TCRdb stores in-frame clones only, minus some. V and J calls and clone size are copied from that table; D and trimming were computed from the DNA. This repertoire shows about 51,000 clones, 91% found once; its top ten account for 3% to 4%.

The chain carries TRBV5-6 and TRBJ2-7; unclear D gene. The clonotype was recovered from a middle-aged man with acute or convalescent COVID-19. Sample: peripheral blood. CDR3 coding DNA: TGTGCCAGCAGCTTGTTACGAAATTTCGCGACCTACGAGCAGTACTTC. Residues: CASSLLRNFATYEQYF.